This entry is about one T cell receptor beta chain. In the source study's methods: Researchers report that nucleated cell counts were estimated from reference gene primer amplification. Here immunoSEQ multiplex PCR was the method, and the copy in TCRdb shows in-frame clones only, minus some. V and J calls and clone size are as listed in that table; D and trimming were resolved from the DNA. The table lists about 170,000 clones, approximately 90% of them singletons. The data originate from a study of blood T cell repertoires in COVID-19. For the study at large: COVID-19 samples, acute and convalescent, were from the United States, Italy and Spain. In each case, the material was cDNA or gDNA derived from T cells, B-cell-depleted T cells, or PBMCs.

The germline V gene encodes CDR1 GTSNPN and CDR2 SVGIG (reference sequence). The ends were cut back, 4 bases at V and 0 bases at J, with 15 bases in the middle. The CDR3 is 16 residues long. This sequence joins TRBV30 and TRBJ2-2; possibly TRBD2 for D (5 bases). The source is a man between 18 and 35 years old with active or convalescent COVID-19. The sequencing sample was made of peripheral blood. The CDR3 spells CAWIRDPLPNTGELFF. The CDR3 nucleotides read TGTGCCTGGATACGGGATCCTTTACCGAACACCGGGGAGCTGTTTTTT.